Each of the 23 T cell receptor beta chains below was sequenced from the same sample in a study of cytomegalovirus exposure and HLA in healthy donors. The PCR had 60 Vbeta and 13 Jbeta primers. Sequencing was performed with immunoSEQ multiplex PCR; in TCRdb, only in-frame clones are kept and a portion is missing. Its table records roughly 31,000 clones. Sequencing input: PBMCs. The receptors shown here come from a man aged 25-45 years in good health and CMV-seronegative.

V is TRBV7-9 and J is TRBJ2-1; 8 bases match TRBD2. V shed 5 bases, J shed 8 bases, and the junction held 11 bases outside the gene matches. Germline V lookup: CDR1 SEHNR, CDR2 FQNEAQ (reference sequence). The CDR3 is made up of 15 amino acids. This CDR3 is CASSLGGAGVDEQFF. In DNA form, the CDR3 reads TGTGCCAGCAGCCTCGGTGGAGCGGGAGTAGATGAGCAGTTCTTC.

The chain couples TRBV7-3 to TRBJ2-7; tentatively, D is TRBD1 (7 bases). This CDR3 has 12 residues. CDR1 is SGHTA, CDR2 FQGTGA, per germline. V lost 5 bases and J 7 bases, leaving 12 bases between the germline ends. The CDR3: CASSSPGGEQYF. The CDR3 nucleotides read TGTGCCAGCAGCAGTCCAGGGGGGGAGCAGTACTTC.

The chain has TRBV6-1 and TRBJ1-5; 7 bases match TRBD1. J gave up 0 bases and V 5 bases, and 7 bases lay outside the gene matches. Germline CDR1 and CDR2: MNHNS and SASEGT. The length of the CDR3 is 16 residues. CDR3 in amino acids: CASSQVGGRSNQPQHF. Written as DNA, the CDR3 is TGTGCCAGCAGTCAAGTAGGGGGCCGTAGCAATCAGCCCCAGCATTTT.

The CDR3 reads CASSLPTGARDEKLFF. The CDR3, as DNA: TGTGCCAGCAGTTTACCGACAGGGGCGCGGGATGAAAAACTGTTTTTT. The V gene is TRBV28, the J gene TRBJ1-4, with 8 bases identical to TRBD1. CDR1 and CDR2 from the germline V gene are MDHEN and SYDVKM. The CDR3 has 16 residues. J was trimmed by 6 bases and V by 2 bases; bases with no gene match: 8.

This sequence joins TRBV28 and TRBJ2-6; a weak D match, TRBD1 (6 bases). CDR1 MDHEN and CDR2 SYDVKM come from the germline V gene. This CDR3 comprises 19 residues. Trimming cost V 10 bases and J 0 bases, with 25 bases left between them. This CDR3 reads CATHEAGTTSFSGANVLTF. The CDR3 DNA sequence: TGTGCCACCCACGAAGCCGGGACAACTTCTTTCTCTGGGGCCAACGTCCTGACTTTC. Complete variable domain (other parts from reference TRBV28 and TRBJ2-6): DVKVTQSSRYLVKRTGEKVFLECVQDMDHENMFWYRQDPGLGLRLIYFSYDVKMKEKGDIPEGYSVSREKKERFSLILESASTNQTSMYLCATHEAGTTSFSGANVLTFGAGSRLTVL.

V and J are TRBV6-5 and TRBJ2-2; the D is unclear. This CDR3 is built from 13 residues. The V gene lost 5 bases and the J gene lost 4 bases, with 8 bases spanning the gap. CDR1 MNHEY and CDR2 SVGAGI come from the germline V gene. The CDR3 here is CASSLQFTGELFF. The DNA for the CDR3 is TGTGCCAGCAGTCTTCAGTTCACCGGGGAGCTGTTTTTT.

The rearrangement joins TRBV19 to TRBJ2-5, with 7 bases lining up with TRBD2. Trimming took 6 bases from V and 5 from J; bases not matched to a gene: 9. The germline CDR1 and CDR2 sequences are LNHDA and SQIVND (reference sequence). The CDR3 contains 14 residues. For the CDR3, the DNA is TGTGCCAGTAGACTGGGGAGGGCGCCGGAGACCCAGTACTTC. It specifies CASRLGRAPETQYF.

The chain carries TRBV11-2 and TRBJ2-2; D remains unclear. This CDR3 region has 14 residues. From germline, CDR1 is SGHAT and CDR2 FQNNGV. The V end lost 1 base, the J end lost 5 bases, and 8 bases lay between the germline ends. The CDR3: CASSLGQLTGELFF. The CDR3 bases are TGTGCCAGCAGCTTAGGCCAGTTAACCGGGGAGCTGTTTTTT.

The chain carries TRBV5-1 and TRBJ2-5; 9 nucleotides agree with TRBD1. Germline CDR1 SGHRS, CDR2 YFSETQ. This CDR3 spans 15 amino acids. J was trimmed by 9 bases and V by 7 bases; bases with no gene match: 16. The CDR3 DNA follows: TGCGCCAGCTCAAATTCGGGACAGGGTATTAAGTCCCAGTACTTC. Its translation: CASSNSGQGIKSQYF.

The J gene is TRBJ2-7, the V gene TRBV11-3; no definite D call. CDR1 SGHNT and CDR2 YENEEA come from the germline V gene. The CDR3 totals 13 residues. V dropped 0 bases and J dropped 0 bases, with 3 bases sitting between them. CDR3 region: CASSLEASYEQYF. CDR3 nucleotide sequence: TGTGCCAGCAGCTTAGAAGCCTCCTACGAGCAGTACTTC.

The chain recombines TRBV7-9 with TRBJ1-3; D unresolved. CDR1 and CDR2 (germline): SEHNR, FQNEAQ (reference sequence). Trimming cost V 0 bases and J 8 bases, with 8 bases left between them. CDR3 length equals 13 residues. CDR3 amino acids: CASSLAGVDTIYF. The CDR3 region has the DNA TGTGCCAGCAGCTTAGCCGGGGTAGACACCATATATTTT. The entire variable domain, with the rest obtained from reference TRBV7-9 and TRBJ1-3, is as follows: DTGVSQNPRHKITKRGQNVTFRCDPISEHNRLYWYRQTLGQGPEFLTYFQNEAQLEKSRLLSDRFSAERPKGSFSTLEIQRTEQGDSAMYLCASSLAGVDTIYFGEGSWLTVV.

CDR3 sequence (DNA): TGTGCCAGCAGTAACCCAGGGAATAGCCATGGCTACACCTTC. Protein product: CASSNPGNSHGYTF. The chain employs TRBV6-5 and TRBJ1-2, with D possibly matching TRBD1 (5 bases). The CDR3 runs 14 residues. The germline V gene encodes CDR1 MNHEY and CDR2 SVGAGI. Trimming removed 5 bases from V and 6 bases from J, with 16 bases in between.

This chain connects TRBV5-1 to TRBJ2-7; D remains ambiguous. Deletions cut 3 bases from V and 2 bases from J, with 15 bases between. CDR3 length: 15 amino acids. Germline V gives CDR1 SGHRS, CDR2 YFSETQ. The CDR3 spells CASSSRSESAYEQYF. For the CDR3, the DNA is TGCGCCAGCAGCTCCCGATCTGAGAGCGCCTACGAGCAGTACTTC. Full variable domain (remainder filled in from reference TRBV5-1 and TRBJ2-7): KAGVTQTPRYLIKTRGQQVTLSCSPISGHRSVSWYQQTPGQGLQFLFEYFSETQRNKGNFPGRFSGRQFSNSRSEMNVSTLELGDSALYLCASSSRSESAYEQYFGPGTRLTVT.

The chain recombines TRBV9 with TRBJ2-1, with D uncertain. Deletions cut 4 bases from V and 4 bases from J, with 6 bases between. The V gene's germline CDR1 is SGDLS and CDR2 YYNGEE. The CDR3 sequence is 12 residues long. CDR3 bases: TGTGCCAGCAGCATCCGTTACAATGAGCAGTTCTTC. It specifies CASSIRYNEQFF. Complete variable domain (other parts from reference TRBV9 and TRBJ2-1): DSGVTQTPKHLITATGQRVTLRCSPRSGDLSVYWYQQSLDQGLQFLIQYYNGEERAKGNILERFSAQQFPDLHSELNLSSLELGDSALYFCASSIRYNEQFFGPGTRLTVL.

The chain joins TRBV29-1 to TRBJ1-3, with unresolved D. Per germline, CDR1 SQVTM and CDR2 ANQGSEA. The CDR3 contains 12 residues. Trimming took 0 bases from V and 4 from J, leaving 4 bases between them. The CDR3 region is CSVEDQGNTIYF. The CDR3 region has the DNA TGCAGCGTTGAAGATCAAGGAAACACCATATATTTT. Drawing the rest from reference TRBV29-1 and TRBJ1-3, the complete variable domain is SAVISQKPSRDICQRGTSLTIQCQVDSQVTMMFWYRQQPGQSLTLIATANQGSEATYESGFVIDKFPISRPNLTFSTLTVSNMSPEDSSIYLCSVEDQGNTIYFGEGSWLTVV.

The V and J genes are TRBV2 and TRBJ1-2; D gene ambiguous. Germline lookup yields CDR1 SNHLY and CDR2 FYNNEI. V dropped 8 bases and J dropped 1 base, with 11 bases sitting between them. The CDR3 spans 13 residues. The CDR3 loop is CASQRQVNYGYTF. The CDR3 region has the DNA TGTGCCAGCCAAAGACAAGTTAACTATGGCTACACCTTC.

V is TRBV5-6 and J is TRBJ1-2; D gene unclear. The V gene lost 2 bases and the J gene lost 3 bases, with 11 bases spanning the gap. Germline CDR1 SGHDT, CDR2 YYEEEE. This CDR3 is built from 14 residues. The CDR3 region has the DNA TGTGCCAGCAGCTTCCAAGGAGCACACTATGGCTACACCTTC. Its protein product is CASSFQGAHYGYTF. Full variable domain (missing parts from reference TRBV5-6 and TRBJ1-2): DAGVTQSPTHLIKTRGQQVTLRCSPKSGHDTVSWYQQALGQGPQFIFQYYEEEERQRGNFPDRFSGHQFPNYSSELNVNALLLGDSALYLCASSFQGAHYGYTFGSGTRLTVV.

The chain recombines TRBV7-3 with TRBJ1-2; 12 bases agree with TRBD1. The CDR3 is made up of 14 amino acids. V was pared by 1 base and J by 10 bases, with 4 bases of the junction left unmatched. Per germline, CDR1 SGHTA and CDR2 FQGTGA. CDR3 nucleotides: TGTGCCAGCAGCTTAAGTGGGACAGGGGGCGACTACACCTTC. Its protein is CASSLSGTGGDYTF.

The chain links TRBV6-6 to TRBJ2-7, with 10 bases fitting TRBD1. The CDR3 length is 13 residues. Germline CDR1 is MNHNY and CDR2 is SVGAGI (reference sequence). Unmatched junction bases numbered 4, after V lost 4 bases and J lost 7 bases. Here the CDR3 reads CASSWDRGREQYF. CDR3 bases: TGTGCCAGCAGTTGGGACAGGGGAAGAGAGCAGTACTTC.

The chain recombines TRBV5-1 with TRBJ2-5; the match to TRBD2 covers 10 bases. The CDR3 is 15 amino acids. Germline loops: CDR1 SGHRS, CDR2 YFSETQ. J lost 5 bases, V lost 3 bases, and 7 bases had no gene match. CDR3 DNA sequence: TGCGCCAGCAGCTGGGGACTAGCGATGAGGGAGACCCAGTACTTC. Translated, it gives CASSWGLAMRETQYF.

This sequence joins TRBV11-2 and TRBJ2-7; tentative D call: TRBD2 (6 bases). CDR1 and CDR2 (germline): SGHAT, FQNNGV. Trimming stripped 3 bases from V and 2 bases from J, with 11 bases between. The CDR3 is made up of 14 amino acids. DNA for the CDR3: TGTGCCAGCAGCTTTTCCGGGAGAACCTACGAGCAGTACTTC. Translating gives CASSFSGRTYEQYF.

The V and J genes are TRBV10-3 and TRBJ1-2; 9 bases are a match to TRBD1. The CDR3 sequence is 13 residues long. J was trimmed by 7 bases and V by 10 bases; bases with no gene match: 10. From germline, CDR1 is ENHRY and CDR2 SYGVKD. The CDR3 DNA is TGTGCCACCCGGACAGGGGACCGGTCTGGCTACACCTTC. Its protein product is CATRTGDRSGYTF.

The chain joins TRBV11-3 to TRBJ2-7; 10 bases are shared with TRBD1. Germline-derived CDR1 and CDR2 are SGHNT and YENEEA. Trimming removed 4 bases from V and 0 bases from J; junction bases left unmatched: 3. The length of the CDR3 is 15 residues. The CDR3: CASSYRTGGSYEQYF. Here the CDR3 DNA reads TGTGCCAGCAGCTACCGGACAGGGGGCTCCTACGAGCAGTACTTC. Based on the CDR3 plus reference TRBV11-3 and TRBJ2-7, the full variable domain is EAGVVQSPRYKIIEKKQPVAFWCNPISGHNTLYWYLQNLGQGPELLIRYENEEAVDDSQLPKDRFSAERLKGVDSTLKIQPAELGDSAVYLCASSYRTGGSYEQYFGPGTRLTVT.